This entry is about one TCR beta chain. The antigen is undetermined. This sample stems from a study of response to subunit inactivated influenza vaccine. Study outcomes and limitations: Each seasonal influenza vaccination, the authors suggested, recruits few new T cells.

TCRdb ran MiXCR on the RT-PCR reads and lists one entry per CDR3 protein. The profile shows under 500,000 distinct CDR3 sequences, 9.5% to 13% of them singletons. CDR3 length: 14 residues. Germline CDR1 SGHTA, CDR2 FQGNSA. Trimming shortened V by 4 bases and J by 2 bases, and 10 bases separated the two germline ends. This clonotype was obtained from a man aged 45-65 years who received an inactivated influenza vaccine. This sample comprised PBMCs from blood, obtained 40 to 50 days after vaccination. The genes are TRBV7-2 and TRBJ2-3; D gene unclear. CDR3 protein: CASSSHYNTDTQYF. CDR3 nucleotides: TGTGCCAGCAGCTCGCACTACAACACAGATACGCAGTATTTT.